The 22 T cell receptor beta chains listed next were all sequenced from one sample in a study of T cell responses to AZD1222 COVID-19 vaccine. Produced via immunoSEQ multiplex PCR; TCRdb's table is partial and in-frame only. The data hold around 150,000 clones, with about 93% observed a single time. This specimen was peripheral blood, taken on day 0 of AZD1222 vaccination. These receptors came from an adult in good health.

This sequence joins TRBV13 and TRBJ1-6, with 10 bases that match TRBD1. V gave up 6 bases and J gave up 8 bases; unmatched junction bases: 10. The CDR3 length is 16 residues. CDR1 and CDR2 from the germline V gene are PRHDT and FYEKMQ (reference sequence). CDR3: CASRIRDRGFHSPLHF. In nucleotides, the CDR3 is TGTGCCAGCAGAATACGGGACAGGGGATTCCATTCACCCCTCCACTTT.

The CDR3 loop is CASSLGYTGELFF. Here the CDR3 DNA reads TGTGCCAGCAGCCTCGGTTACACCGGGGAGCTGTTTTTT. The V and J genes are TRBV5-4 and TRBJ2-2; D ambiguous. Trimming shortened V by 4 bases and J by 3 bases, and 7 bases separated the two germline ends. The length of the CDR3 is 13 residues. Germline lookup yields CDR1 SGHNT and CDR2 YYREEE (reference sequence).

The chain joins TRBV19 to TRBJ1-2, with D perhaps TRBD1 (5 bases). This CDR3 has 12 residues. Germline V CDR1 and CDR2: LNHDA, SQIVND (reference sequence). Trimming stripped 7 bases from V and 13 bases from J, with 19 bases between. CDR3 sequence reads: CASTNYQGGGTF. The CDR3 DNA is TGTGCCAGTACCAACTATCAGGGAGGTGGCACCTTC.

The rearrangement uses TRBV5-4 and TRBJ2-7; D is uncertain. Trimming shortened V by 2 bases and J by 4 bases, and 4 bases separated the two germline ends. The CDR3 is 11 amino acids. Germline V gene data show CDR1 as SGHNT and CDR2 as YYREEE (reference sequence). DNA for the CDR3: TGTGCCAGCAGCTTCGCATACGAGCAGTACTTC. This codes for CASSFAYEQYF.

The chain employs TRBV4-1 and TRBJ1-6; D remains unclear. The CDR3 runs to 15 residues. Germline CDR1 MGHRA, CDR2 YSYEKL. V lost 0 bases to trimming and J lost 8 bases, with 11 bases between them. CDR3 nucleotide sequence: TGCGCCAGCAGCCAAGATGGAGATAGGGATTCACCCCTCCACTTT. Protein: CASSQDGDRDSPLHF.

A single count supports this clone. The chain links TRBV27 to TRBJ1-6, with D possibly matching TRBD1 (5 bases). This CDR3 has 19 amino acids. Trimming took 4 bases from V and 7 from J, leaving 26 bases between them. Germline values: CDR1 MNHEY, CDR2 SMNVEV (reference sequence). The CDR3 reads CASSYGGRTREKGNSPLHF. The CDR3 DNA reads TGTGCCAGCAGTTATGGGGGACGGACCAGGGAAAAGGGAAATTCACCCCTCCACTTT.

J is TRBJ2-3 and V is TRBV5-8; D not resolved. The CDR3 has 13 residues. V lost 4 bases to trimming and J lost 1 base, with 7 bases between them. Per the germline V gene, CDR1 is SGHTS and CDR2 is YDEGEE. The CDR3 DNA sequence: TGTGCCAGCAGCCTTTCCGGCACAGATACGCAGTATTTT. Protein: CASSLSGTDTQYF.

V usage is TRBV14 and J usage is TRBJ2-3, with D possibly TRBD2 on 5 matching bases. Germline CDR1 and CDR2: SGHDN and FVKESK. V lost 4 bases to trimming and J lost 3 bases, with 17 bases between them. The CDR3 contains 16 residues. The CDR3 DNA reads TGTGCCAGCAGCCGCACCCCGGGAACCTTGACAGATACGCAGTATTTT. It yields the protein CASSRTPGTLTDTQYF. Variable domain in full (rest from reference TRBV14 and TRBJ2-3): EAGVTQFPSHSVIEKGQTVTLRCDPISGHDNLYWYRRVMGKEIKFLLHFVKESKQDESGMPNNRFLAERTGGTYSTLKVQPAELEDSGVYFCASSRTPGTLTDTQYFGPGTRLTVL.

This chain uses TRBV14 with TRBJ2-5, with 8 bases fitting TRBD2. The CDR3 length is 13 residues. From germline, CDR1 is SGHDN and CDR2 FVKESK. V lost 4 bases, J lost 5 bases, and 3 bases stayed unmatched. The CDR3, as DNA: TGTGCCAGCAGCCTAGCGGGAAAGGAGACCCAGTACTTC. Translating it yields CASSLAGKETQYF.

This rearrangement joins TRBV11-3 to TRBJ2-1, with 13 bases aligning to TRBD2. CDR1 is SGHNT and CDR2 is YENEEA in the germline V gene. The CDR3 covers 16 residues. J was trimmed by 9 bases and V by 5 bases; bases with no gene match: 10. CDR3 DNA sequence: TGTGCCAGCAGCCCCAACGGACTAGCGGGAGAGGGTGAGCAGTTCTTC. This sequence encodes CASSPNGLAGEGEQFF.

The table lists this clone with a few counts. The chain combines TRBV7-2 with TRBJ1-1, with D possibly matching TRBD1 (6 bases). V was trimmed by 6 bases and J by 4 bases, leaving 21 bases between them. The CDR3 length is 16 residues. The V gene's germline CDR1 is SGHTA and CDR2 FQGNSA. For the CDR3, the DNA is TGTGCCAGCAGTCGAATCTGGCGGCAGGGGACCACTGAAGCTTTCTTT. Translated, it gives CASSRIWRQGTTEAFF.

The chain carries TRBV12-5 and TRBJ2-7; 9 bases fit TRBD1. V trimming: 4 bases; J trimming: 3 bases; junction bases outside the gene matches: 4. The CDR3 has 14 amino acids. Germline V gives CDR1 LGHNT, CDR2 FRNRAP. The DNA for the CDR3 is TGTGCTAGTGGTTGGGGACAGGGAGGCTACGAGCAGTACTTC. As protein: CASGWGQGGYEQYF.

The V gene is TRBV19, the J gene TRBJ2-1, with D possibly TRBD1 on 6 matching bases. The germline gives CDR1 LNHDA, CDR2 SQIVND (reference sequence). The CDR3 sequence is 15 residues long. The V gene lost 5 bases and the J gene lost 7 bases, with 18 bases spanning the gap. The CDR3 sequence is CASSYTGRRGNEQFF. CDR3 nucleotides: TGTGCCAGTAGTTATACAGGGAGACGAGGGAATGAGCAGTTCTTC.

The chain uses TRBV4-1 and TRBJ1-4; 9 bases are a match to TRBD1. J lost 10 bases, V lost 2 bases, and 5 bases had no gene match. From germline, CDR1 is MGHRA and CDR2 YSYEKL. This CDR3 is built from 14 residues. The CDR3 nucleotides are TGCGCCAGCAGCCAAATCGGGACAGGGTTAAAACTGTTTTTT. Amino acids: CASSQIGTGLKLFF.

The chain combines TRBV30 with TRBJ1-1; possibly TRBD1 for D (5 bases). V dropped 0 bases and J dropped 1 base, with 12 bases sitting between them. The V gene's germline CDR1 is GTSNPN and CDR2 SVGIG (reference sequence). The CDR3 totals 15 residues. The CDR3 is CAWSVLRGGNTEAFF. The CDR3 bases are TGTGCCTGGAGTGTACTCCGGGGGGGGAACACTGAAGCTTTCTTT.

This chain links TRBV7-8 with TRBJ2-2, with D maybe TRBD2 (6 bases). V was shortened by 5 bases and J by 4 bases, with 14 bases between the two germline ends. CDR3 length equals 15 residues. The germline V gene encodes CDR1 SGHVS and CDR2 FQNEAQ. CDR3 region: CASSPQGLFTGELFF. For the CDR3, the DNA is TGTGCCAGCAGCCCGCAGGGACTGTTCACCGGGGAGCTGTTTTTT.

The table lists this clone with a count of one. This chain uses TRBV12-3 or TRBV12-4 with TRBJ1-1; D is unclear. CDR3 length: 12 amino acids. V lost 3 bases, J lost 5 bases, and 7 bases lay in between. The CDR3 loop is CASSLARTEAFF. The CDR3 DNA reads TGTGCCAGCAGTTTGGCGAGGACTGAAGCTTTCTTT.

The chain couples TRBV2 to TRBJ1-1; D unclear. Germline values: CDR1 SNHLY, CDR2 FYNNEI. The CDR3 has 13 residues. The V end lost 4 bases, the J end lost 11 bases, and 17 bases lay between the germline ends. The CDR3 sequence is CASSGAQGSTAFF. DNA of the CDR3: TGTGCCAGCAGTGGGGCTCAAGGATCGACTGCTTTCTTT.

This clone has only a few counts. This chain connects TRBV19 to TRBJ1-2, with D tentatively TRBD1 (6 bases). CDR3 size: 12 residues. CDR1 is LNHDA, CDR2 SQIVND, per germline (reference sequence). Trimming removed 5 bases at V and 7 bases at J, with 11 bases between. The CDR3 sequence is CASSRQVPGYTF. The CDR3 DNA follows: TGTGCCAGTAGTCGACAGGTTCCTGGCTACACCTTC.

This chain uses TRBV29-1 with TRBJ1-3; 10 nucleotides agree with TRBD1. CDR1 is SQVTM and CDR2 is ANQGSEA in the germline V gene. V shed 7 bases and J 0 bases; nucleotides not matched to a gene: 12. CDR3 size: 17 residues. CDR3 nucleotide sequence: TGCAGCGCCCTGGGACAGGGGCTAGCCCACTCTGGAAACACCATATATTTT. Translating gives CSALGQGLAHSGNTIYF.

The rearrangement uses TRBV11-2 and TRBJ1-5; D is uncertain. Deletions cut 5 bases from V and 0 bases from J, with 17 bases between. The CDR3 has 17 amino acids. Germline CDR1 reads SGHAT; CDR2 reads FQNNGV. The CDR3 here is CASSPGRILDSNQPQHF. CDR3 bases: TGTGCCAGCAGCCCCGGACGGATTCTTGATAGCAATCAGCCCCAGCATTTT.

The chain couples TRBV25-1 to TRBJ2-7; no clear D gene. Trimming left V 2 bases short and J 0 bases short, with 11 bases between. The germline V gene has CDR1 MGHDK and CDR2 SYGVNS. CDR3 length: 15 residues. This CDR3 is CASSEETSSSYEQYF. The DNA of the CDR3 is TGTGCCAGCAGTGAAGAAACGAGTAGCTCCTACGAGCAGTACTTC.